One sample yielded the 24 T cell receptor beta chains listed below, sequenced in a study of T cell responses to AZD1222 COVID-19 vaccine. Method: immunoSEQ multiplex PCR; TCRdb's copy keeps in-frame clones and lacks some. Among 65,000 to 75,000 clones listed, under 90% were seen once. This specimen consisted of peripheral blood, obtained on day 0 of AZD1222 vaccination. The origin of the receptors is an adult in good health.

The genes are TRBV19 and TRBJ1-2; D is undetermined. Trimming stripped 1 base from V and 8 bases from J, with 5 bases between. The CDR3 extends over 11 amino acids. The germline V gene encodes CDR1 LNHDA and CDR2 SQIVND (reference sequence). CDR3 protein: CASSIGMGYTF. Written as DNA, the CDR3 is TGTGCCAGTAGTATAGGGATGGGCTACACCTTC.

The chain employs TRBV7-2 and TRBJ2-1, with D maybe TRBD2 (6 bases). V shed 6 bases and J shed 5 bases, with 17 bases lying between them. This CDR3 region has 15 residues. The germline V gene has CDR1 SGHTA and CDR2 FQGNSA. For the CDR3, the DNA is TGTGCCAGCAGGTGGCCGGGACTCGTAAACAATGAGCAGTTCTTC. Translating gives CASRWPGLVNNEQFF.

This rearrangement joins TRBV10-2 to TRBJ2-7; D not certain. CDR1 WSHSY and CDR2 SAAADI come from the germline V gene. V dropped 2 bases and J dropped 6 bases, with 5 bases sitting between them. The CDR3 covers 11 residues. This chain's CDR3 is CASSEVSEQYF. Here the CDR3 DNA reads TGCGCCAGCAGTGAGGTGTCCGAGCAGTACTTC.

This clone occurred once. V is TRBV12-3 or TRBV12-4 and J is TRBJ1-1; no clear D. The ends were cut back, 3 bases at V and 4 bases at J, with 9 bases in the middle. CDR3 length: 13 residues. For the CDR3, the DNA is TGTGCCAGCAGTTTTTCAGCAGGCACTGAAGCTTTCTTT. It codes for CASSFSAGTEAFF.

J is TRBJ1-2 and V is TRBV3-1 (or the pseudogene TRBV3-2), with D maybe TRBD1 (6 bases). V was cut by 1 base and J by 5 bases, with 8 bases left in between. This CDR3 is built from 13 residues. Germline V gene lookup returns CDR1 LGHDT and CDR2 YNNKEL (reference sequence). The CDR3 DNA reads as TGTGCCAGCAGCCAAGCGGGGGCGTATGGCTACACCTTC. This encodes CASSQAGAYGYTF.

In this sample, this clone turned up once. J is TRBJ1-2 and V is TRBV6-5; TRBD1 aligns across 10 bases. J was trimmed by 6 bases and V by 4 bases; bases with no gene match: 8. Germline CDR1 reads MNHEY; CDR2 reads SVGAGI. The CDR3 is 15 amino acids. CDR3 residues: CASSFVTGGLHGYTF. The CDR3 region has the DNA TGTGCCAGCAGTTTCGTGACAGGGGGCCTTCATGGCTACACCTTC.

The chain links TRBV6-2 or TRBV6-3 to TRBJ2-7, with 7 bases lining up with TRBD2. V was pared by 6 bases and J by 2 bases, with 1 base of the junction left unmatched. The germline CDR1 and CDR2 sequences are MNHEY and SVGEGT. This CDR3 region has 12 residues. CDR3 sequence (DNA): TGTGCCAGCAGCGGGACTACCTACGAGCAGTACTTC. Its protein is CASSGTTYEQYF.

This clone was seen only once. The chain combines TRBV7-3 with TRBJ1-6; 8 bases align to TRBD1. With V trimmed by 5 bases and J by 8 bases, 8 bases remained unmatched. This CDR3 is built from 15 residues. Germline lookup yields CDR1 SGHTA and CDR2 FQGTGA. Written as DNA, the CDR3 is TGTGCCAGCAGCGCCGGACAGGGAAGACATTCACCCCTCCACTTT. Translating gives CASSAGQGRHSPLHF.

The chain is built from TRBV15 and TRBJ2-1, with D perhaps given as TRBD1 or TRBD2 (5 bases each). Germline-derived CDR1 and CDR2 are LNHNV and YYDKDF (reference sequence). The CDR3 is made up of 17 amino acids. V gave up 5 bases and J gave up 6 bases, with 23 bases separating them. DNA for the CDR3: TGTGCCACCAGCCCCCGGGGCCCCCCCGTCGGCTTCAATGAGCAGTTCTTC. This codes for CATSPRGPPVGFNEQFF. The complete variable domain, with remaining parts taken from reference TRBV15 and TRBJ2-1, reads DAMVIQNPRYQVTQFGKPVTLSCSQTLNHNVMYWYQQKSSQAPKLLFHYYDKDFNNEADTPDNFQSRRPNTSFCFLDIRSPGLGDTAMYLCATSPRGPPVGFNEQFFGPGTRLTVL.

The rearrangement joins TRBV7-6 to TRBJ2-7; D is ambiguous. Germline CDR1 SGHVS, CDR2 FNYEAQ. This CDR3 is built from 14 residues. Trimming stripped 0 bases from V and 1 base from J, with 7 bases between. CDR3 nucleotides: TGTGCCAGCAGCTTAGCGTTCCCTTCCTACGAGCAGTACTTC. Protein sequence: CASSLAFPSYEQYF. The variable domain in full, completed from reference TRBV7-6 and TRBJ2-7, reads GAGVSQSPRYKVTKRGQDVALRCDPISGHVSLYWYRQALGQGPEFLTYFNYEAQQDKSGLPNDRFSAERPEGSISTLTIQRTEQRDSAMYRCASSLAFPSYEQYFGPGTRLTVT.

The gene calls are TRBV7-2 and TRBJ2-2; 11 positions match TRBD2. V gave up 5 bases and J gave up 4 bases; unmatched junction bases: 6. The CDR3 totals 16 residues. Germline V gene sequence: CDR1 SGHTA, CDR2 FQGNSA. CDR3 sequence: CASSINSGRATGELFF. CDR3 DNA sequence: TGTGCCAGCAGCATTAATAGCGGGAGGGCCACCGGGGAGCTGTTTTTT.

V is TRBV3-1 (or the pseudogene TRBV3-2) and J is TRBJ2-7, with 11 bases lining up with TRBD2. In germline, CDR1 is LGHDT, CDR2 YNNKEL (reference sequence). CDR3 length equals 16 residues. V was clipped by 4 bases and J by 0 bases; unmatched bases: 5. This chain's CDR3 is CASSPRLAGTSYEQYF. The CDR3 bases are TGTGCCAGCAGCCCTAGACTAGCGGGGACCTCCTACGAGCAGTACTTC.

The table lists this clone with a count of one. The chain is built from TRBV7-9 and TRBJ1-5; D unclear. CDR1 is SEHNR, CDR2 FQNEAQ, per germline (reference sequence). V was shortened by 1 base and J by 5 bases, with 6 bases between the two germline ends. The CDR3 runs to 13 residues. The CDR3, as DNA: TGTGCCAGCAGCTTAGGGCAGGATCAGCCCCAGCATTTT. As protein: CASSLGQDQPQHF.

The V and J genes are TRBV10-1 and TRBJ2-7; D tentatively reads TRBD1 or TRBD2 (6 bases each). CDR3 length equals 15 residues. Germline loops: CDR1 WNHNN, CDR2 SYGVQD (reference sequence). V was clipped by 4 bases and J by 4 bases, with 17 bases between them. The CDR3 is CASSGETGGEYEQYF. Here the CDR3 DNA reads TGCGCCAGCAGTGGGGAGACAGGCGGGGAGTACGAGCAGTACTTC.

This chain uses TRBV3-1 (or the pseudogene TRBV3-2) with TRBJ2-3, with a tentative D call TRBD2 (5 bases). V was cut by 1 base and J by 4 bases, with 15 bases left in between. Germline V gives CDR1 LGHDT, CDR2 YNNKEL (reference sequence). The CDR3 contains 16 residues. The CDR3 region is CASSQGVSSWADTQYF. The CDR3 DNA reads TGTGCCAGCAGCCAAGGCGTGTCTAGCTGGGCAGATACGCAGTATTTT.

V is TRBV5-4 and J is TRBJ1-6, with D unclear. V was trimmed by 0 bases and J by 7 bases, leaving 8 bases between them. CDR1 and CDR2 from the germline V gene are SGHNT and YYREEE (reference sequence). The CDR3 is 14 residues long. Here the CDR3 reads CASSLEGKNSPLHF. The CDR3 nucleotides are TGTGCCAGCAGCTTGGAGGGCAAGAATTCACCCCTCCACTTT.

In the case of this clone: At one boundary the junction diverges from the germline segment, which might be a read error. CDR3 nucleotides: TGTGCCAGCAGCAGCCTCGGACAGAGGGGGTTT. It translates to CASSSLGQRGF. This rearrangement joins TRBV28 to TRBJ1-1; TRBD1 might be the D (6 bases). Germline-derived CDR1 and CDR2 are MDHEN and SYDVKM. The CDR3 runs 11 residues.

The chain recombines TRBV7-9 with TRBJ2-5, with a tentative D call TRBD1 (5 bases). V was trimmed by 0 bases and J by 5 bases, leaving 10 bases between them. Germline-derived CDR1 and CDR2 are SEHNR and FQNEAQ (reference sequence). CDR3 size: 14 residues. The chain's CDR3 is CASSLADRRETQYF. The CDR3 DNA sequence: TGTGCCAGCAGCTTAGCCGACAGACGGGAGACCCAGTACTTC.

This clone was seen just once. The chain's CDR3 is CATSLAGWETQYF. CDR3 sequence (DNA): TGTGCCACCAGTCTAGCGGGGTGGGAGACCCAGTACTTC. The chain links TRBV24-1 to TRBJ2-5; TRBD2 matches at 9 bases. Germline V gives CDR1 KGHDR, CDR2 SFDVKD. Trimming removed 6 bases from V and 5 bases from J; junction bases left unmatched: 3. The CDR3 consists of 13 residues.

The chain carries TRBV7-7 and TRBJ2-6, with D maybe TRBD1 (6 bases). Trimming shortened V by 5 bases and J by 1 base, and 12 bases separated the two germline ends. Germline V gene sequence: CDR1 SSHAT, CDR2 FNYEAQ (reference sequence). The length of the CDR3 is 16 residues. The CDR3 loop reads CASSPYRVSGANVLTF. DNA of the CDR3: TGTGCCAGCAGCCCCTACAGGGTGTCTGGGGCCAACGTCCTGACTTTC.

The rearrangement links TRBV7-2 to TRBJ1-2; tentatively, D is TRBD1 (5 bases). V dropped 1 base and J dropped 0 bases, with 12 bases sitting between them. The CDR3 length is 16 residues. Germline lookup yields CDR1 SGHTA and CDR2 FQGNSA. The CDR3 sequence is CASSLVSGGANYGYTF. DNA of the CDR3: TGTGCCAGCAGCTTAGTATCTGGAGGGGCTAACTATGGCTACACCTTC.

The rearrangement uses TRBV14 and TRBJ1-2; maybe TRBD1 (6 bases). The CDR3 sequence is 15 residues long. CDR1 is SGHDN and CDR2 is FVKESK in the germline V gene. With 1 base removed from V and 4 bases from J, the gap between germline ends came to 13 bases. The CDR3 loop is CASSQVGAGAYGYTF. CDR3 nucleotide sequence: TGTGCCAGCAGCCAAGTCGGGGCAGGGGCCTATGGCTACACCTTC.

CDR3 loop: CASSLEAGYGYTF. The CDR3 DNA follows: TGTGCCAGCAGCTTAGAGGCGGGGTATGGCTACACCTTC. This chain connects TRBV7-2 to TRBJ1-2; D is unresolved. There are 13 residues in the CDR3. CDR1 is SGHTA and CDR2 is FQGNSA in the germline V gene. V lost 1 base and J lost 5, with 8 bases in between.

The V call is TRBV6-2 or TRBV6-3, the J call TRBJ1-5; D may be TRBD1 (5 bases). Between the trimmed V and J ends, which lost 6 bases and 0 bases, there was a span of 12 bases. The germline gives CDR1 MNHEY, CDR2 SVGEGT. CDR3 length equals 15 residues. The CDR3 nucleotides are TGTGCCAGCAGCCGCGGGGCGGCTAGCAATCAGCCCCAGCATTTT. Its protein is CASSRGAASNQPQHF.